This TCR beta chain was sequenced during a study of cytomegalovirus exposure and HLA in healthy donors. Study-level findings and limits: The authors considered a cluster of highly shared sequence variants likely to be a sequencing artifact.

The CDR3 contains 19 residues. The germline V gene encodes CDR1 LNHNV and CDR2 YYDKDF (reference sequence). V shed 0 bases and J 3 bases; nucleotides not matched to a gene: 14. In the PCR, 60 Vbeta and 13 Jbeta primers were used. Method: immunoSEQ multiplex PCR; TCRdb's copy keeps in-frame clones and lacks some. The sample consists of 110,000 to 150,000 clones, just under 85% of them appearing once. To note about this clone: Antigen: not known.

The chain employs TRBV15 and TRBJ2-3, with 8 positions matching TRBD2. What was sequenced was PBMCs. The receptor's source is a woman aged 55-70 years in good health and CMV-seropositive. CDR3 sequence: CATSRDLGRREAITDTQYF. CDR3 DNA sequence: TGTGCCACCAGCAGAGATTTAGGGAGGCGGGAGGCCATAACAGATACGCAGTATTTT.